This T cell receptor beta chain originates from a study of blood T cell repertoires in COVID-19. Study at large: Donors in the United States, Italy and Spain gave samples during acute or convalescent COVID-19. Sources were T cells, B-cell-depleted T cells, or PBMCs; the material itself was cDNA or gDNA.

The count of this clone is one. The V and J ends lost 7 bases and 4 bases, in that order; junction bases with no gene match: 12. The CDR3 is 15 residues long. The V gene's germline CDR1 is MNHNY and CDR2 SVGAGI (reference sequence). Original analysis: Amplification of reference gene primers provided the estimated nucleated cell counts. Profiling relied on immunoSEQ multiplex PCR, and the TCRdb table lists in-frame clones only, not all of them. The V and J calls and clone size are taken from that table; D and trimming were inferred from the DNA. The repertoire holds about 250,000 clones, with roughly 88% as singletons.

The sample consisted of peripheral blood. The V call is TRBV6-6, the J call TRBJ1-2, with 7 bases identical to TRBD1. The sequence was obtained from a man older than 75 with acute or convalescent COVID-19. The CDR3 DNA is TGTGCCAGCAACTTCTCTGGGAACAGGGGCTATGGCTACACCTTC. It codes for CASNFSGNRGYGYTF.